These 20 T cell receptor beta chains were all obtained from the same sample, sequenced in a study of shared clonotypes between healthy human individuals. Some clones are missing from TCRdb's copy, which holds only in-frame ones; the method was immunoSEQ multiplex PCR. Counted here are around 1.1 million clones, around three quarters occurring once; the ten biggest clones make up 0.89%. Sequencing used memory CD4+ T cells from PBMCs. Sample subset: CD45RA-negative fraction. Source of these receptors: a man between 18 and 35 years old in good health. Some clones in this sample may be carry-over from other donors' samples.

The CDR3 is CASSLAGINTGELFF. The CDR3 DNA is TGCGCCAGCAGCTTGGCCGGGATTAACACCGGGGAGCTGTTTTTT. The V call is TRBV5-1, the J call TRBJ2-2; a weak D match, TRBD2 (5 bases). Germline CDR1 is SGHRS and CDR2 is YFSETQ. CDR3 length: 15 residues. V dropped 0 bases and J dropped 2 bases, with 8 bases sitting between them.

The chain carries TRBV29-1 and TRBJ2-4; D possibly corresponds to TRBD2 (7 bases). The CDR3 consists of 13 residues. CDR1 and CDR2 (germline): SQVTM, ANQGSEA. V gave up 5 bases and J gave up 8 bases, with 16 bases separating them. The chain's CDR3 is CSVSRGGGDIQYF. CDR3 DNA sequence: TGCAGCGTTTCCCGTGGAGGGGGGGACATTCAGTACTTC.

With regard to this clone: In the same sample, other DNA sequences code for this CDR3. The CDR3 nucleotides read TGCGCCAGCAGCACGGGGACAGCCAACTCCTACGAGCAGTACTTC. Translated, it gives CASSTGTANSYEQYF. The V gene is TRBV5-1, the J gene TRBJ2-7; TRBD1 matches 7 bases. The V gene's germline CDR1 is SGHRS and CDR2 YFSETQ. J lost 0 bases, V lost 4 bases, and 7 bases had no gene match. This CDR3 is 15 amino acids long. Variable domain in full (rest from reference TRBV5-1 and TRBJ2-7): KAGVTQTPRYLIKTRGQQVTLSCSPISGHRSVSWYQQTPGQGLQFLFEYFSETQRNKGNFPGRFSGRQFSNSRSEMNVSTLELGDSALYLCASSTGTANSYEQYFGPGTRLTVT.

The CDR3 nucleotides are TGTGCCAGCACCGCCCAAAGTGGCACAGATACGCAGTATTTT. Protein: CASTAQSGTDTQYF. The rearrangement uses TRBV7-2 and TRBJ2-3; D unresolved. V was cut by 7 bases and J by 1 base, with 12 bases left in between. Germline values: CDR1 SGHTA, CDR2 FQGNSA. This CDR3 contains 14 residues.

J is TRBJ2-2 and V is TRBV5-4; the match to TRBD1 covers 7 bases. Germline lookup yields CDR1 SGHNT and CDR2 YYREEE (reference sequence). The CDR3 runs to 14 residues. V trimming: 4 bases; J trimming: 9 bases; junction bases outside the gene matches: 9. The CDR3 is CASSDGTVSRELFF. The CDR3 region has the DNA TGTGCCAGCAGCGATGGGACAGTCTCAAGGGAGCTGTTTTTT.

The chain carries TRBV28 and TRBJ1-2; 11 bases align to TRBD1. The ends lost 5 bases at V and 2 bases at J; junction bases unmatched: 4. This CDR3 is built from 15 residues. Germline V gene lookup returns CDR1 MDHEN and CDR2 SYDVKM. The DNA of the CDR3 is TGTGCCAGCAGTGGGACAGGGGGAGGGAACTATGGCTACACCTTC. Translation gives CASSGTGGGNYGYTF.

The DNA of the CDR3 is TGTGCCAGCACCCGGACTAGCGATGCAGATACGCAGTATTTT. It specifies CASTRTSDADTQYF. V gene TRBV6-6 combines with J gene TRBJ2-3, with TRBD2 matching over 9 bases. Germline CDR1 reads MNHNY; CDR2 reads SVGAGI (reference sequence). This CDR3 is built from 14 residues. V trimming: 7 bases; J trimming: 4 bases; junction bases outside the gene matches: 6.

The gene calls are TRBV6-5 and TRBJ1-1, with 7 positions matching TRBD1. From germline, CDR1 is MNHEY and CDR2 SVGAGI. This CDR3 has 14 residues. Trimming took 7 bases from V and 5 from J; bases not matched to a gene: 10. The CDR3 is CASNSETGRTEAFF. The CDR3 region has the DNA TGTGCCAGCAATTCCGAGACAGGGAGGACTGAAGCTTTCTTT.

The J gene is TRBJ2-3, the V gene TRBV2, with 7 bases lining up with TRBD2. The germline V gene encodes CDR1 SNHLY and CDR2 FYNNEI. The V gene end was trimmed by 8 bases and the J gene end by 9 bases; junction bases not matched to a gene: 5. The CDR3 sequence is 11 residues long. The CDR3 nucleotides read TGTGCCAGCGGTCAGGGAGGGACGCAGTATTTT. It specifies CASGQGGTQYF.

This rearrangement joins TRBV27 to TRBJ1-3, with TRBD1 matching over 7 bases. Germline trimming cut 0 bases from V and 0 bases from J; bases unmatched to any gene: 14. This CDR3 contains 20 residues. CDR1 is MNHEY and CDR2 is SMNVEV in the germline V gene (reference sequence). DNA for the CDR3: TGTGCCAGCAGTTTATCCGGGACAGCTCGATTCCAGAGCTCTGGAAACACCATATATTTT. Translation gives CASSLSGTARFQSSGNTIYF.

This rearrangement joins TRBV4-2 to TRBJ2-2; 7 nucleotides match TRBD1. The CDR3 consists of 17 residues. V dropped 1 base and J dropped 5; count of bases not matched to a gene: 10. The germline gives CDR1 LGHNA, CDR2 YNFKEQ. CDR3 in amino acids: CASSQAPGDRLTGELFF. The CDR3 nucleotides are TGTGCCAGCAGCCAAGCCCCCGGGGACAGACTTACCGGGGAGCTGTTTTTT.

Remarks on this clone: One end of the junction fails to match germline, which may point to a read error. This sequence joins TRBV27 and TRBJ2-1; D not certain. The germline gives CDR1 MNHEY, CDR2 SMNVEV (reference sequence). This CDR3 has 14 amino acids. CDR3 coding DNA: TGTGCCAGCAGTCTATCGGACGGCTTACACGAGCAGTTCTTC. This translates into CASSLSDGLHEQFF.

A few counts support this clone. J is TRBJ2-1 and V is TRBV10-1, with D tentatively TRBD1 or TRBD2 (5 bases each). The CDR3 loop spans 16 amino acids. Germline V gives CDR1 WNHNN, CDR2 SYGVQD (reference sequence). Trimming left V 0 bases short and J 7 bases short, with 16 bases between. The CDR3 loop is CASSESRGVDWNEQFF. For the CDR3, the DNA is TGCGCCAGCAGTGAGTCGAGGGGCGTCGATTGGAATGAGCAGTTCTTC.

This CDR3 reads CASSLGLSVGESSYNEQFF. CDR3 nucleotide sequence: TGTGCCAGCAGTTTAGGCCTCTCCGTGGGAGAAAGCTCCTACAATGAGCAGTTCTTC. The chain has TRBV27 and TRBJ2-1; a possible D gene is TRBD2 (5 bases). The germline V gene encodes CDR1 MNHEY and CDR2 SMNVEV (reference sequence). V dropped 2 bases and J dropped 0 bases, with 20 bases sitting between them. The CDR3 has 19 amino acids.

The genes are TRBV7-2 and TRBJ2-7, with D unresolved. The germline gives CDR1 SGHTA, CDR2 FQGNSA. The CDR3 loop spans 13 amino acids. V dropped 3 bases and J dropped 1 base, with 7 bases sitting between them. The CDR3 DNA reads TGTGCCAGCAGCTTTGAAGTATCCTACGAGCAGTACTTC. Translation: CASSFEVSYEQYF.

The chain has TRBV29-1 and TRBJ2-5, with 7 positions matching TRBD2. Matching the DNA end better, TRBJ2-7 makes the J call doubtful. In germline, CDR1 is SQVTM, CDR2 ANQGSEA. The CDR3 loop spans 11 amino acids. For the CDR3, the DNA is TGCAGCGCCTCGGGGAGGGACGAGCAGTACTTC. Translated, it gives CSASGRDEQYF.

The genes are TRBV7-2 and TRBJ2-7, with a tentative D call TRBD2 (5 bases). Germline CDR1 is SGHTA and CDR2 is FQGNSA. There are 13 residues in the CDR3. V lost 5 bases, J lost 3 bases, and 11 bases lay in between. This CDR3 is CASSPGGLYEQYF. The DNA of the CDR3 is TGTGCCAGCAGCCCTGGAGGTCTCTACGAGCAGTACTTC.

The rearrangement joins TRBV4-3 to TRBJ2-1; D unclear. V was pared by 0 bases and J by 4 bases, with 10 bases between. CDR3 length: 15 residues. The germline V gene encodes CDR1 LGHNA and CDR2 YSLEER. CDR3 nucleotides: TGCGCCAGCAGCCAAGATGAGGCGGAGTACAATGAGCAGTTCTTC. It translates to CASSQDEAEYNEQFF.

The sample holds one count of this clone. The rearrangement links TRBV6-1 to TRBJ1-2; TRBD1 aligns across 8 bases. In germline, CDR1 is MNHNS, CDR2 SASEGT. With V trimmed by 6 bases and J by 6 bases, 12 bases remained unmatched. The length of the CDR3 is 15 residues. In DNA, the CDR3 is TGTGCCAGCAGGAGAGGGCCAGGGGGCGCAGATGGCTACACCTTC. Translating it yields CASRRGPGGADGYTF.

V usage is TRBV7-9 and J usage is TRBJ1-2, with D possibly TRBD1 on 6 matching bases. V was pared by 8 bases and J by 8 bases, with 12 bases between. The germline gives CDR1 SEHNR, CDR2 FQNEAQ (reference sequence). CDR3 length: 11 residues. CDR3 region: CASWGAGGYTF. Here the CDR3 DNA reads TGTGCCAGCTGGGGGGCGGGAGGCTACACCTTC.